A selection of T cell receptor beta chains follows, all from one sample in a study of T cell responses to AZD1222 COVID-19 vaccine. The protocol was immunoSEQ multiplex PCR, while the TCRdb copy is restricted to in-frame clones and leaves out a portion. The data show about 160,000 clones, more than 70% seen once. The sample here was peripheral blood, taken on day 0 of AZD1222 vaccination. The receptors stem from an adult in good health. Both conserved end residues are part of each CDR3. A D gene is named only where the DNA matches it firmly. Not all rows give a size; the values are once, few, many and, for expanded clones, a class.

clone size,J gene,D gene,CDR3 length,V gene,CDR3 protein,CDR3 DNA
-,TRBJ2-3,-,13,TRBV27,CASSPKHTDTQYF,TGTGCCAGCAGTCCAAAACACACAGATACGCAGTATTTT
-,TRBJ1-5,-,16,TRBV19,CASSTAGQAPDQPQHF,TGTGCCAGTAGTACAGCGGGGCAGGCCCCTGATCAGCCCCAGCATTTT
few,TRBJ2-2,-,13,TRBV7-3,CASSLSKTGELFF,TGTGCCAGCAGCTTAAGTAAGACCGGGGAGCTGTTTTTT
-,TRBJ1-1,TRBD1,16,TRBV19,CARAGTGEGMNTEAFF,TGTGCCAGGGCCGGGACAGGGGAGGGCATGAACACTGAAGCTTTCTTT
-,TRBJ2-2,-,15,TRBV5-4,CASSLGGQGTGELFF,TGTGCCAGCAGCTTGGGAGGTCAGGGGACCGGGGAGCTGTTTTTT
-,TRBJ1-2,-,15,TRBV6-6,CASSPGHGGLYGYTF,TGTGCCAGCAGTCCCGGCCATGGGGGGCTCTATGGCTACACCTTC
-,TRBJ1-5,-,15,TRBV18,CASSPEGSRHQPQHF,TGTGCCAGCTCACCAGAGGGAAGTCGGCATCAGCCCCAGCATTTT
-,TRBJ2-3,TRBD1,15,TRBV2,CASSRDRGGTDTQYF,TGTGCCAGCAGCAGAGACAGGGGTGGGACAGATACGCAGTATTTT
-,TRBJ1-1,TRBD1,15,TRBV11-2,CASSLGTGLNTEAFF,TGTGCCAGCAGCTTAGGGACAGGGTTGAACACTGAAGCTTTCTTT
-,TRBJ2-1,TRBD1,14,TRBV5-6,CASSTGQGYNEQFF,TGTGCCAGTTCGACGGGACAGGGCTACAATGAGCAGTTCTTC
-,TRBJ1-1,-,15,TRBV5-1,CASSSRGQQNTEAFF,TGCGCCAGCAGCTCCCGCGGGCAGCAGAACACTGAAGCTTTCTTT
-,TRBJ1-1,-,14,TRBV2,CASSAGGTNTEAFF,TGTGCCAGCAGTGCGGGGGGCACGAACACTGAAGCTTTCTTT
-,TRBJ2-7,-,11,TRBV5-4,CASSLDYEQCF,TGTGCCAGCAGTCTGGACTACGAGCAGTGCTTC
once,TRBJ2-7,-,14,TRBV5-4,CASSSGVIPYEQYF,TGTGCCAGCAGCTCGGGGGTCATCCCCTACGAGCAGTACTTC
-,TRBJ2-3,-,11,TRBV25-1,CASTDSGTQYF,TGTGCCAGCACAGACTCGGGTACGCAGTATTTT
-,TRBJ2-1,TRBD1,16,TRBV6-6,CASSFEGTGAYNEQFF,TGTGCCAGCAGCTTCGAAGGGACAGGGGCCTACAATGAGCAGTTCTTC
-,TRBJ1-4,-,14,TRBV20-1,CSASSGAAGEKLFF,TGCAGTGCTAGTTCAGGGGCCGCAGGTGAAAAACTGTTTTTT
-,TRBJ1-1,-,12,TRBV9,CASSGVNTEAFF,TGTGCCAGCAGCGGGGTGAACACTGAAGCTTTCTTT
-,TRBJ2-1,-,16,TRBV28,CASSLDGVVAWNEQFF,TGTGCCAGCAGTCTAGACGGGGTGGTGGCTTGGAATGAGCAGTTCTTC
-,TRBJ1-5,-,17,TRBV6-2/TRBV6-3,CASSITSGTASNQPQHF,TGTGCCAGCAGTATAACGTCAGGCACAGCGTCCAATCAGCCCCAGCATTTT
-,TRBJ2-1,-,16,TRBV24-1,CATSDFSQSSYNEQFF,TGTGCCACCAGTGATTTTTCCCAGAGCTCCTACAATGAGCAGTTCTTC
-,TRBJ1-1,-,13,TRBV15,CATSRDRASEAFF,TGTGCCACCAGCAGAGACAGGGCCTCTGAAGCTTTCTTT
-,TRBJ2-7,-,13,TRBV7-9,CASSSTETYEQYF,TGTGCCAGCAGCTCGACAGAGACCTACGAGCAGTACTTC
once,TRBJ1-2,-,14,TRBV30,CAWSSGGGGRGYTF,TGTGCCTGGAGCTCCGGGGGGGGCGGACGTGGCTACACCTTC